The 27 T cell receptor beta chains presented below share a single source sample, sequenced in a study of T-cell memory formation after mild COVID-19. TCRdb recomputed calls from the 5' RACE reads with MiXCR, one row per CDR3 protein. In the table there are about 440,000 distinct CDR3 sequences, 15% to 25% of which are singletons. Specimen: PBMCs or a T cell subset sorted from them (not recorded which). All receptors derive from an adult woman who had mild COVID-19 (a few samples of this study predate the infection). Cell type and time point are not known.

This clonotype occurred many times. V is TRBV7-8 and J is TRBJ2-5, with 9 bases that match TRBD1. The CDR3 has 16 residues. The trim removed 3 bases at V and 0 bases at J, leaving 5 bases unmatched. Germline V gene lookup returns CDR1 SGHVS and CDR2 FQNEAQ. The CDR3 loop is CASSFGRTGDQETQYF. The CDR3 DNA reads as TGTGCCAGCAGCTTTGGTAGGACAGGGGACCAAGAGACCCAGTACTTC.

A few counts support this clonotype. This sequence joins TRBV7-3 and TRBJ1-1; tentatively, D is TRBD1 (5 bases). CDR1 is SGHTA, CDR2 FQGTGA, per germline. The CDR3 runs 15 residues. Trimming pared 4 bases from V and 1 base from J, leaving 13 bases between. The CDR3 region is CASSSSIGQNTEAFF. CDR3 bases: TGTGCCAGCAGCTCCTCTATTGGACAGAACACTGAAGCTTTCTTT.

The CDR3 spells CASSFSGGRRNTEAFF. CDR3 DNA: TGTGCCAGCAGTTTTAGTGGAGGACGGAGGAACACTGAAGCTTTCTTT. The rearrangement joins TRBV12-3 or TRBV12-4 to TRBJ1-1; D is undetermined. V was clipped by 3 bases and J by 1 base, with 15 bases between them. This CDR3 has 16 residues.

This clonotype was picked up a small number of times. V gene TRBV3-1 combines with J gene TRBJ2-3; unclear D gene. The germline gives CDR1 LGHDT, CDR2 YNNKEL (reference sequence). The length of the CDR3 is 12 residues. With 1 base removed from V and 6 bases from J, the gap between germline ends came to 5 bases. The DNA of the CDR3 is TGTGCCAGCAGCCAAGTTTCCGATACGCAGTATTTT. Translated, it gives CASSQVSDTQYF.

The V call is TRBV3-1, the J call TRBJ1-1, with 9 bases fitting TRBD1. Trimming removed 1 base from V and 7 bases from J; junction bases left unmatched: 4. CDR1 is LGHDT and CDR2 is YNNKEL in the germline V gene (reference sequence). CDR3 size: 14 residues. As DNA, the CDR3 is TGTGCCAGCAGCCAAGCCTACAGGGGGCTTGAAGCTTTCTTT. Residues: CASSQAYRGLEAFF.

This clonotype has a single count. The chain couples TRBV9 to TRBJ1-1; TRBD1 is a possible D gene (5 bases). This CDR3 is built from 14 residues. Trimming shortened V by 2 bases and J by 4 bases, and 12 bases separated the two germline ends. Germline V gives CDR1 SGDLS, CDR2 YYNGEE. The CDR3 is CASSVGGWGTEAFF. DNA for the CDR3: TGTGCCAGCAGCGTTGGGGGGTGGGGCACTGAAGCTTTCTTT.

The CDR3 bases are TGTGCCAGCAGGGGCGAGTATAATTCACCCCTCCACTTT. It codes for CASRGEYNSPLHF. This sequence joins TRBV25-1 and TRBJ1-6; D ambiguous. Between the trimmed V and J ends, which lost 6 bases and 4 bases, there was a span of 7 bases. In germline, CDR1 is MGHDK, CDR2 SYGVNS. There are 13 residues in the CDR3.

The gene calls are TRBV24-1 and TRBJ2-3; possibly TRBD1 for D (6 bases). The V end lost 4 bases, the J end lost 0 bases, and 19 bases lay between the germline ends. This CDR3 spans 18 amino acids. The germline V gene has CDR1 KGHDR and CDR2 SFDVKD. CDR3 bases: TGTGCCACCAGTGACGTGAACAGGGTTCGGGGTAGCACAGATACGCAGTATTTT. Amino acid sequence: CATSDVNRVRGSTDTQYF.

The gene calls are TRBV20-1 and TRBJ2-7, with D perhaps TRBD1 or TRBD2 (7 bases each). This CDR3 has 14 residues. CDR1 DFQATT and CDR2 SNEGSKA come from the germline V gene (reference sequence). Between the trimmed V and J ends, which lost 4 bases and 2 bases, there was a span of 15 bases. CDR3 bases: TGCAGTGCTAACGGGGGGACAGTAGCCTACGAGCAGTACTTC. Amino acid sequence: CSANGGTVAYEQYF.

This chain links TRBV24-1 with TRBJ2-3, with D perhaps TRBD2 (6 bases). The V gene lost 4 bases and the J gene lost 6 bases, with 16 bases spanning the gap. Germline CDR1 is KGHDR and CDR2 is SFDVKD. The CDR3 sequence is 15 residues long. CDR3: CATSEFGEALDTQYF. Written as DNA, the CDR3 is TGTGCCACCAGTGAGTTTGGGGAGGCCCTCGATACGCAGTATTTT.

This clonotype was counted ten times or more. The CDR3 reads CATSDQAGPYGYTF. As DNA, the CDR3 is TGTGCCACCAGTGATCAAGCAGGGCCCTATGGCTACACCTTC. This sequence joins TRBV24-1 and TRBJ1-2; maybe TRBD1 (5 bases). Trimming stripped 3 bases from V and 4 bases from J, with 11 bases between. Germline CDR1 reads KGHDR; CDR2 reads SFDVKD. The CDR3 totals 14 residues.

This chain connects TRBV7-9 to TRBJ2-7, with a weak D call TRBD1 (7 bases). Trimming left V 7 bases short and J 0 bases short, with 16 bases between. CDR1 is SEHNR and CDR2 is FQNEAQ in the germline V gene (reference sequence). The CDR3 consists of 15 residues. The CDR3 sequence is CASTFGGDSSYEQYF. CDR3 nucleotide sequence: TGTGCCAGCACCTTTGGCGGGGACAGCTCCTACGAGCAGTACTTC.

V usage is TRBV6-5 and J usage is TRBJ2-7, with D possibly being TRBD1 (5 bases). This CDR3 comprises 14 residues. CDR1 is MNHEY, CDR2 SVGAGI, per germline. Trimming removed 6 bases at V and 0 bases at J, with 12 bases between. This CDR3 reads CASSPGYFSYEQYF. CDR3 nucleotides: TGTGCCAGCAGCCCAGGGTACTTCTCCTACGAGCAGTACTTC.

The chain has TRBV12-3 or TRBV12-4 and TRBJ2-7; 9 bases agree with TRBD2. CDR3 length equals 15 residues. V shed 6 bases and J 4 bases; nucleotides not matched to a gene: 10. The CDR3 protein is CASSLWREGGYEQYF. The CDR3 DNA follows: TGTGCCAGCAGCCTATGGCGGGAGGGGGGGTACGAGCAGTACTTC.

This chain joins TRBV7-9 and TRBJ2-1, with TRBD1 identical over 10 bases. The CDR3 spans 15 residues. Germline trimming cut 5 bases from V and 4 bases from J; bases unmatched to any gene: 5. Germline CDR1 reads SEHNR; CDR2 reads FQNEAQ (reference sequence). The CDR3 loop reads CASSPGQGEYNEQFF. The DNA for the CDR3 is TGTGCCAGCAGCCCAGGACAGGGGGAATACAATGAGCAGTTCTTC.

This clonotype was seen a handful of times. V and J are TRBV29-1 and TRBJ2-1; D is undetermined. In germline, CDR1 is SQVTM, CDR2 ANQGSEA. Between the trimmed V and J ends, which lost 3 bases and 0 bases, there was a span of 9 bases. The CDR3 consists of 14 residues. The CDR3 DNA is TGCAGCGTTGAGGGCTGGAGCTCCTACAATGAGCAGTTCTTC. Translation gives CSVEGWSSYNEQFF.

This clonotype was observed many times. This sequence joins TRBV29-1 and TRBJ2-1, with D perhaps given as TRBD1 or TRBD2 (7 bases each). The germline V gene encodes CDR1 SQVTM and CDR2 ANQGSEA. There are 13 residues in the CDR3. The V end was cut by 5 bases, the J end by 5 bases, with 13 bases between. CDR3 coding DNA: TGCAGCGTTTACCCAGGGGGGGACAATGAGCAGTTCTTC. Encoded protein: CSVYPGGDNEQFF.

This clonotype occurred many times. The V gene is TRBV6-2 or TRBV6-3, the J gene TRBJ2-7, with a possible D match to TRBD1 (6 bases). This CDR3 has 16 amino acids. Trimming took 6 bases from V and 0 from J, leaving 18 bases between them. CDR1 MNHEY and CDR2 SVGEGT come from the germline V gene. The CDR3 nucleotides are TGTGCCAGCAGATGGGACAAGCAACGAGTCTCCTACGAGCAGTACTTC. It specifies CASRWDKQRVSYEQYF.

This rearrangement joins TRBV7-3 to TRBJ2-7; no firm D call. The CDR3 totals 13 residues. Trimming pared 0 bases from V and 2 bases from J, leaving 5 bases between. CDR1 and CDR2 (germline): SGHTA, FQGTGA. CDR3 nucleotide sequence: TGTGCCAGCAGCTTAACCCCGACCTACGAGCAGTACTTC. It specifies CASSLTPTYEQYF.

CDR3 region: CAWSASEQFF. CDR3 coding DNA: TGTGCCTGGAGTGCGAGTGAGCAGTTCTTC. The chain uses TRBV30 and TRBJ2-1; D unclear. Germline assignment: CDR1 GTSNPN and CDR2 SVGIG (reference sequence). The CDR3 runs to 10 residues. Trimming left V 1 base short and J 9 bases short, with 4 bases between.

Only a few counts were recorded for this clonotype. The chain combines TRBV19 with TRBJ1-5; tentatively, D is TRBD1 (5 bases). Germline CDR1 is LNHDA and CDR2 is SQIVND (reference sequence). V was pared by 5 bases and J by 1 base, with 9 bases between. This CDR3 region has 14 residues. The CDR3: CASSRQQSNQPQHF. The CDR3 DNA reads TGTGCCAGTAGTCGACAGCAAAGCAATCAGCCCCAGCATTTT.

The rearrangement links TRBV2 to TRBJ1-2; D is unresolved. This CDR3 contains 12 residues. Trimming cost V 7 bases and J 3 bases, with 9 bases left between them. Per germline, CDR1 SNHLY and CDR2 FYNNEI. This chain's CDR3 is CASNGPDYGYTF. The DNA of the CDR3 is TGTGCCAGCAACGGACCGGACTATGGCTACACCTTC.

This clonotype has just a few counts. The chain employs TRBV19 and TRBJ2-3, with 8 bases that match TRBD1. After removal of 5 bases from V and 2 bases from J, the junction contained 12 bases not matched to a gene. Germline CDR1 is LNHDA and CDR2 is SQIVND (reference sequence). CDR3 length: 17 residues. The DNA of the CDR3 is TGTGCCAGTAGTTCCCGGCCGGACAGGGAGATCACAGATACGCAGTATTTT. Translated: CASSSRPDREITDTQYF.

This clonotype has just a few counts. This chain connects TRBV12-3 or TRBV12-4 to TRBJ1-5, with 8 bases identical to TRBD1. With 6 bases clipped from V and 11 bases from J, the junction kept 12 bases outside the gene matches. CDR3 length equals 14 residues. The CDR3 DNA reads as TGTGCCAGCAGCCCGACAGGGGTGGGCTTGGCCCAGCATTTT. This sequence encodes CASSPTGVGLAQHF.

This chain uses TRBV5-1 with TRBJ1-6, with 9 bases identical to TRBD1. Germline CDR1 is SGHRS and CDR2 is YFSETQ. This CDR3 comprises 13 residues. The V and J ends lost 4 bases and 14 bases, in that order; junction bases with no gene match: 7. The CDR3 sequence: CASSTDRGASLHF. The CDR3, as DNA: TGCGCCAGCAGCACGGACAGGGGTGCGTCCCTCCACTTT.

This clonotype was detected only a few times. The chain links TRBV29-1 to TRBJ2-7; unclear D gene. V was clipped by 2 bases and J by 2 bases, with 10 bases between them. Germline-derived CDR1 and CDR2 are SQVTM and ANQGSEA. The CDR3 is made up of 13 amino acids. Here the CDR3 reads CSVESGATYEQYF. CDR3 bases: TGCAGCGTTGAATCTGGCGCCACCTACGAGCAGTACTTC.

The chain employs TRBV9 and TRBJ2-1, with TRBD2 as a possible D gene (7 bases). This CDR3 spans 16 amino acids. Germline V lookup: CDR1 SGDLS, CDR2 YYNGEE. The V gene lost 2 bases and the J gene lost 6 bases, with 18 bases spanning the gap. This CDR3 reads CASSVHRDRGANEQFF. CDR3 bases: TGTGCCAGCAGCGTTCACCGGGACCGGGGGGCCAATGAGCAGTTCTTC.